These 5 T cell receptor beta chains share one sample of origin, sequenced in a study of blood T cell repertoires in COVID-19. Assay: immunoSEQ multiplex PCR; the TCRdb copy retains only in-frame clones and omits some. The table lists 250,000 or so clones, around 83% of them singletons. The sequenced sample was peripheral blood. The receptors originated from a man aged 35-49 years who had recovered from COVID-19.

The chain is built from TRBV2 and TRBJ1-3; possibly TRBD1 for D (6 bases). With 6 bases removed from V and 3 bases from J, the gap between germline ends came to 9 bases. CDR3 length equals 13 residues. Germline lookup yields CDR1 SNHLY and CDR2 FYNNEI. In DNA, the CDR3 is TGTGCCAGCAGCGGGGACATTGGAAACACCATATATTTT. Protein sequence: CASSGDIGNTIYF.

This clone appeared a few times. The gene calls are TRBV11-3 and TRBJ1-1; D is ambiguous. The CDR3 contains 12 residues. The V gene's germline CDR1 is SGHNT and CDR2 YENEEA. V lost 5 bases and J lost 7, with 11 bases in between. The CDR3 reads CASSDRAGEAFF. The CDR3 nucleotides are TGTGCCAGCAGCGATCGAGCCGGTGAAGCTTTCTTT. The variable domain in full, completed from reference TRBV11-3 and TRBJ1-1, reads EAGVVQSPRYKIIEKKQPVAFWCNPISGHNTLYWYLQNLGQGPELLIRYENEEAVDDSQLPKDRFSAERLKGVDSTLKIQPAELGDSAVYLCASSDRAGEAFFGQGTRLTVV.

The V and J genes are TRBV5-1 and TRBJ2-1; 10 bases align to TRBD2. CDR3 length: 14 residues. J lost 9 bases, V lost 2 bases, and 5 bases had no gene match. CDR1 is SGHRS and CDR2 is YFSETQ in the germline V gene. CDR3 residues: CASSLAGGPGEQFF. CDR3 sequence (DNA): TGCGCCAGCAGCTTAGCGGGAGGGCCAGGTGAGCAGTTCTTC.

The rearrangement uses TRBV18 and TRBJ2-7; 7 positions match TRBD1. The V and J ends lost 1 base and 7 bases, in that order; junction bases with no gene match: 13. Germline V gives CDR1 KGHSH, CDR2 LQKENI. This CDR3 spans 16 amino acids. CDR3 coding DNA: TGTGCCAGCTCACCACGGGGACAGTCAGGGCTTGGGGAGCAGTACTTC. It codes for CASSPRGQSGLGEQYF.

The chain carries TRBV7-9 and TRBJ1-1; TRBD1 matches at 8 bases. The CDR3 covers 15 residues. CDR1 and CDR2 (germline): SEHNR, FQNEAQ (reference sequence). V lost 5 bases to trimming and J lost 1 base; unmatched junction nucleotides: 6. The CDR3, as DNA: TGTGCCAGCAGCGCTACGGACAGGGAGAACACTGAAGCTTTCTTT. This gives the protein CASSATDRENTEAFF.